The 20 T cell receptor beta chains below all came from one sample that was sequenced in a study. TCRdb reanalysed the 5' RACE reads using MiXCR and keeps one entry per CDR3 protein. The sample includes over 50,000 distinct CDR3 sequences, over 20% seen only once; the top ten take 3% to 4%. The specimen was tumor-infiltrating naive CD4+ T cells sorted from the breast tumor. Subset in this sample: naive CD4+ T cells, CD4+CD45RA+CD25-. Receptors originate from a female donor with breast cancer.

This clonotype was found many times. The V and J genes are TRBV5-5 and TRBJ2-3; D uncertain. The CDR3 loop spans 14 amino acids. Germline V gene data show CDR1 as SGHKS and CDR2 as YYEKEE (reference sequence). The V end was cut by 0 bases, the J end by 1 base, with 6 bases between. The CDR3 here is CASSLGRGTDTQYF. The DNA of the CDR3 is TGTGCCAGCAGCTTGGGACGGGGCACAGATACGCAGTATTTT.

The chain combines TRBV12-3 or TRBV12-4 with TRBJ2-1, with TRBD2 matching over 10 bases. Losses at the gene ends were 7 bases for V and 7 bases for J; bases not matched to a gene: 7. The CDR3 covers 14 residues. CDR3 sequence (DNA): TGTGCCAGCACCCTGACTAGCGGGCCAAATGAGCAGTTCTTC. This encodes CASTLTSGPNEQFF.

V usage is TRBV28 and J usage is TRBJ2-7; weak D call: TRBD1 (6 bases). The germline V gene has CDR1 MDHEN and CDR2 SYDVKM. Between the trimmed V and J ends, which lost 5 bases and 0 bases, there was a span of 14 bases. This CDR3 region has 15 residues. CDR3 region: CASSRTGTSSYEQYF. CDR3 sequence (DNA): TGTGCCAGCAGTCGCACCGGGACATCCTCCTACGAGCAGTACTTC.

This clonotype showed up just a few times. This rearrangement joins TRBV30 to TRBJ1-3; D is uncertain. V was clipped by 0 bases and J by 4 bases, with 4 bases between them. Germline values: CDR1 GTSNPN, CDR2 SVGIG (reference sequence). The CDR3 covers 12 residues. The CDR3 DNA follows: TGTGCCTGGAGTGTACAGGGAAACACCATATATTTT. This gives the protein CAWSVQGNTIYF.

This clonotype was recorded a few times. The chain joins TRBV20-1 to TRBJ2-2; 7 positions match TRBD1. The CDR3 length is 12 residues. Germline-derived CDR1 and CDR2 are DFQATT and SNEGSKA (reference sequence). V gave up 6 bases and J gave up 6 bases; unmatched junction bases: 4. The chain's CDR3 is CSASTGAGELFF. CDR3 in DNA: TGCAGTGCAAGTACAGGGGCCGGGGAGCTGTTTTTT.

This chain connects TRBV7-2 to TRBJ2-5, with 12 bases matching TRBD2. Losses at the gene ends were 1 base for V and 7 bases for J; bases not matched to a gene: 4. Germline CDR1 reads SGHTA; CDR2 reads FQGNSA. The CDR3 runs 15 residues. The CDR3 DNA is TGTGCCAGCAGCTTAGGACTAGCGGGGGACAGGACCCAGTACTTC. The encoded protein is CASSLGLAGDRTQYF.

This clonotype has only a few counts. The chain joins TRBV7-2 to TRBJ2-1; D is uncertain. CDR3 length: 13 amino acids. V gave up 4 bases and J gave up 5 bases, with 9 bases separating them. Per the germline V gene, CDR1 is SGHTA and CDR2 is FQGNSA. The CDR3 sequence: CASSSGPNNEQFF. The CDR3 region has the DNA TGTGCCAGCAGCTCCGGGCCTAACAATGAGCAGTTCTTC.

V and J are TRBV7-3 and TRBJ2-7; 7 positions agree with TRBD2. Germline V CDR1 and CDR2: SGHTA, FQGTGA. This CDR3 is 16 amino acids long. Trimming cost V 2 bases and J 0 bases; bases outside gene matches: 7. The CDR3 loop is CASSLLAGGSSYEQYF. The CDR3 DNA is TGTGCCAGCAGCTTATTAGCGGGCGGGAGCTCCTACGAGCAGTACTTC.

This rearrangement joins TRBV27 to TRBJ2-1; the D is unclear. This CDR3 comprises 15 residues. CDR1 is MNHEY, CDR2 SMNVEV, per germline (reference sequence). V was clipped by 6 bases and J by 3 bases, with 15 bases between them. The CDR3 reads CASSRRSPVYNEQFF. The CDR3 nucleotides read TGTGCCAGCAGCCGACGTTCTCCCGTCTACAATGAGCAGTTCTTC.

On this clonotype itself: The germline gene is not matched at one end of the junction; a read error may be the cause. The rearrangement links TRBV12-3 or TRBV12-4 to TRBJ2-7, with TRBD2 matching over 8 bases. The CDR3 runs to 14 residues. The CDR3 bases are TGTGCCAGCAGCCTAGCGGGCCTCGGGGGCGAGCGGTACTTC. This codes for CASSLAGLGGERYF.

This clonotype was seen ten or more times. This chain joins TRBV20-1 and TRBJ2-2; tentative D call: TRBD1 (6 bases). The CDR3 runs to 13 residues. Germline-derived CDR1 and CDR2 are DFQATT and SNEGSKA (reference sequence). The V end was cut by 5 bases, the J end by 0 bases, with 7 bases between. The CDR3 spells CSAWDTNTGELFF. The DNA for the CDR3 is TGCAGTGCTTGGGACACGAACACCGGGGAGCTGTTTTTT.

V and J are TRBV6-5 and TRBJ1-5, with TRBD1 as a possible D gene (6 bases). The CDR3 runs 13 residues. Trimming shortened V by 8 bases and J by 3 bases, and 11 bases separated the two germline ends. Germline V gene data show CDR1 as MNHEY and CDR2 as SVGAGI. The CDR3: CASGGQFNQPQHF. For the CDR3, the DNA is TGTGCCAGCGGCGGACAGTTCAATCAGCCCCAGCATTTT.

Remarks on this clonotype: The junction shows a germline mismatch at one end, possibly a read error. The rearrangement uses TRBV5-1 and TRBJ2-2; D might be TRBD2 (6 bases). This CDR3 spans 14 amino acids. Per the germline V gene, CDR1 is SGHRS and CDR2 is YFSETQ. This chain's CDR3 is CASRGVLRTGELFF. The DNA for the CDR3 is TGCGCCAGCCGCGGGGTTCTGCGCACCGGGGAGCTGTTCTTT. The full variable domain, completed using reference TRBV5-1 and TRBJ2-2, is KAGVTQTPRYLIKTRGQQVTLSCSPISGHRSVSWYQQTPGQGLQFLFEYFSETQRNKGNFPGRFSGRQFSNSRSEMNVSTLELGDSALYLCASRGVLRTGELFFGEGSRLTVL.

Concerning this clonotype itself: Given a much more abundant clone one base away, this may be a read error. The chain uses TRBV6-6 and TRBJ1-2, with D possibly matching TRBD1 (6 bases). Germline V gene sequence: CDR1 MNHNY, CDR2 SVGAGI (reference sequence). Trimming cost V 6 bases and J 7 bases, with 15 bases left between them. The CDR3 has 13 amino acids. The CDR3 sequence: CASSHSQGSGYTF. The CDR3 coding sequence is TGTGCCAGCAGCCACTCACAGGGAAGTGGCTACACCTTC.

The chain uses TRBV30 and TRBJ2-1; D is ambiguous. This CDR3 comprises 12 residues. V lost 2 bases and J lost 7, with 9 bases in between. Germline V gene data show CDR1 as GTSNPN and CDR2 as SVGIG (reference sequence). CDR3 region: CAWSRQGNEQFF. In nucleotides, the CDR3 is TGTGCCTGGAGTCGCCAAGGGAATGAGCAGTTCTTC.

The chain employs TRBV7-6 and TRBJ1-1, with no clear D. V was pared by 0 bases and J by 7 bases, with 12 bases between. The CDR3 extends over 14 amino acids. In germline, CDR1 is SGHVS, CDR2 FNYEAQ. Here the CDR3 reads CASSLAVGTDEAFF. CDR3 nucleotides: TGTGCCAGCAGCTTAGCGGTGGGTACCGATGAAGCTTTCTTT.

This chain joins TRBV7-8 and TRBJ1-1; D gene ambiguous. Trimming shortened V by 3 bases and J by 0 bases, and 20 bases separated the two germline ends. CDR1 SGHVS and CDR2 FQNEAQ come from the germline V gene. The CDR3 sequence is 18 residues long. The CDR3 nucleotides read TGTGCCAGCAGCTTCCATGGGCGGAAGTCTCTTATGAACACTGAAGCTTTCTTT. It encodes CASSFHGRKSLMNTEAFF.

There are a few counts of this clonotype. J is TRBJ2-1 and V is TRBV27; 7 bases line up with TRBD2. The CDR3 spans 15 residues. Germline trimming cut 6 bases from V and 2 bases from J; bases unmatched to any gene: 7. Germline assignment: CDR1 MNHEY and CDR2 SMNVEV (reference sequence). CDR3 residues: CASSSSGGTYNEQFF. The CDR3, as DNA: TGTGCCAGCAGCTCCTCCGGGGGGACCTACAATGAGCAGTTCTTC.

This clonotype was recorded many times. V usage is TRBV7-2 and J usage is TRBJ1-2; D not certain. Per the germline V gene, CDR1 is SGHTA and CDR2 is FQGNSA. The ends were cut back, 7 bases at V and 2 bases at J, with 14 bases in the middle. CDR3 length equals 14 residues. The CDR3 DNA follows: TGTGCCAGCACCGAACGGCAGGTGAACTATGGCTACACCTTC. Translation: CASTERQVNYGYTF.

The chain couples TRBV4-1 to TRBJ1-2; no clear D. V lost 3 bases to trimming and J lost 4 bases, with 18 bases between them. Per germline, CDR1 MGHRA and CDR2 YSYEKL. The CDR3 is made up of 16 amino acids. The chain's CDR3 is CASSQAGRSLPYGYTF. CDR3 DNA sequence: TGCGCCAGCAGCCAGGCCGGACGGAGCTTACCCTATGGCTACACCTTC.